This T cell receptor beta chain was sequenced for a study of EBV T-cell therapy then PD-1 blockade in nasopharyngeal carcinoma. Germline CDR1 reads PRHDT; CDR2 reads FYEKMQ (reference sequence). This CDR3 has 13 residues. The V gene end was trimmed by 5 bases and the J gene end by 6 bases; junction bases not matched to a gene: 5. In regard to this clone: Its antigen remains unidentified.

Described treatment: AdE1-LMPpoly-expanded autologous EBV-specific T-cell therapy followed by anti-PD-1 nivolumab. Measured with immunoSEQ multiplex PCR; TCRdb has only the in-frame clones, and not every one. The sample has about 23,000 clones, over 70% seen once; the top ten hold approximately 30%. V is TRBV13 and J is TRBJ2-3; TRBD1 matches 7 bases. The specimen comprised CD8+ T cells from blood, sampled at approximately day 64 from a patient whose treatment included autologous EBV-specific T cells and nivolumab. The receptor's source is a man aged 40-50 years with nasopharyngeal carcinoma. The CDR3 loop reads CASSRTGADTQYF. The CDR3 DNA is TGTGCCAGCAGCAGGACAGGCGCTGATACGCAGTATTTT.